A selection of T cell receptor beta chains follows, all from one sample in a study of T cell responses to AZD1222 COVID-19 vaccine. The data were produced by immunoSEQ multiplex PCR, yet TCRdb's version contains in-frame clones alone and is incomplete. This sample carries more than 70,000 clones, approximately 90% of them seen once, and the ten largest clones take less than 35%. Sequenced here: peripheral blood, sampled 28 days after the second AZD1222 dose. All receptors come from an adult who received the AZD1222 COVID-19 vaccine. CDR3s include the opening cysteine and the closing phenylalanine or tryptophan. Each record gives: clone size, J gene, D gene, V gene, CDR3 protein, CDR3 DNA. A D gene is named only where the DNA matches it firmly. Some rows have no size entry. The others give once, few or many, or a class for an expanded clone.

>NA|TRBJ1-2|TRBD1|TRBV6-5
CASSHTGGDNYGYTF
TGTGCCAGCAGTCATACAGGGGGAGATAACTATGGCTACACCTTC
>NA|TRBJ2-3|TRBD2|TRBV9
CASRPGLADYTQYF
TGTGCCAGCAGGCCGGGACTAGCGGATTATACGCAGTATTTT
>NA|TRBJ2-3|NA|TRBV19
CASSIQTTPGADTQYF
TGTGCCAGTAGTATCCAGACAACTCCGGGCGCAGATACGCAGTATTTT
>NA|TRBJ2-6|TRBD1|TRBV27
CASSSWDRSGANVLTF
TGTGCCAGCAGTTCCTGGGACAGGTCTGGGGCCAACGTCCTGACTTTC
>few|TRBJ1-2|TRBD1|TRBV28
CASSEDRGYGYTF
TGTGCCAGCAGTGAGGACAGGGGGTATGGCTACACCTTC
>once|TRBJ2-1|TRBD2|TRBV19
CASSIGLANNEQFF
TGTGCCAGTAGTATAGGACTAGCGAATAATGAGCAGTTCTTC
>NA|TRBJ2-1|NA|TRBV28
CASSLWAAQSSYNEQFF
TGTGCCAGCAGTTTATGGGCGGCTCAGAGCTCCTACAATGAGCAGTTCTTC
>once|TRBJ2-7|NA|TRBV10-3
CAISVGTGMWEQYF
TGTGCCATCAGTGTGGGGACGGGCATGTGGGAGCAGTACTTC
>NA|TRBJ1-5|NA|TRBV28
CASSGTPDNQPQHF
TGTGCCAGCAGCGGGACCCCGGACAATCAGCCCCAGCATTTT
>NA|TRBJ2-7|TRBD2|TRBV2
CASSEASGNHEQYF
TGTGCCAGCAGTGAAGCTAGCGGGAACCACGAGCAGTACTTC
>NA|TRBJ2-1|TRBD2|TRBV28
CASSFLAGGWDEQFF
TGTGCCAGCAGTTTTCTAGCGGGAGGGTGGGATGAGCAGTTCTTC
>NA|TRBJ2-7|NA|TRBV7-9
CASSLIPYEQYF
TGTGCCAGCAGCTTAATTCCGTACGAGCAGTACTTC
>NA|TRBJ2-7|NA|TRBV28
CASSFRQGITYEQYF
TGTGCCAGCAGTTTCCGGCAGGGGATAACCTACGAGCAGTACTTC
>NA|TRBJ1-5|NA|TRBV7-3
CASSLEGVTGQPQHF
TGTGCCAGCAGCTTAGAGGGGGTGACGGGTCAGCCCCAGCATTTT
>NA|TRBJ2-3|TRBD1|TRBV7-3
CASSPRGGSTDTQYF
TGTGCCAGCAGCCCCCGAGGGGGCAGCACAGATACGCAGTATTTT
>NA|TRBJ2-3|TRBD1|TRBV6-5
CASSSGTATDTQYF
TGTGCCAGCAGTTCCGGGACAGCCACAGATACGCAGTATTTT
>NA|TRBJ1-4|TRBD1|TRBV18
CASSPRTGGDEKLFF
TGTGCCAGCTCACCGCGGACAGGTGGGGATGAAAAACTGTTTTTT
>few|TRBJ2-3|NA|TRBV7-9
CASSPHQGAGERTDTQYF
TGTGCCAGCAGCCCACACCAGGGAGCGGGTGAGAGAACAGATACGCAGTATTTT
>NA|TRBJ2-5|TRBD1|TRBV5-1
CASSLALGGGGETQYF
TGCGCCAGCAGCTTGGCGCTAGGGGGCGGTGGAGAGACCCAGTACTTC
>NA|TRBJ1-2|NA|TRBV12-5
CASGLGDAQLGGYTF
TGTGCTAGTGGTCTTGGGGACGCCCAGTTAGGGGGCTACACCTTC
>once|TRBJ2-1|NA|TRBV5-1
CASSLLQGMNEQFF
TGCGCCAGCAGCTTGTTGCAGGGGATGAATGAGCAGTTCTTC
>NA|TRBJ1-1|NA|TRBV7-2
CASSNQGYTEAFF
TGTGCCAGCAGTAATCAGGGGTACACTGAAGCTTTCTTT
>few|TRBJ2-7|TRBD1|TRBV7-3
CASSPTGGSYEQYF
TGTGCCAGCAGCCCGACAGGGGGGAGTTACGAGCAGTACTTC
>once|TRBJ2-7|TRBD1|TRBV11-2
CASSSPSGQGAYEQYF
TGTGCCAGCAGCTCCCCGTCGGGGCAGGGGGCCTACGAGCAGTACTTC
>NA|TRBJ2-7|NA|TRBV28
CASSLEEVGGYEQYF
TGTGCCAGCAGTTTAGAGGAAGTTGGAGGATACGAGCAGTACTTC
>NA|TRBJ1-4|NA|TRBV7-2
CASSWPNEKLFF
TGTGCCAGCAGCTGGCCCAATGAAAAACTGTTTTTT
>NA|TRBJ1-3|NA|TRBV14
CASSRGTNTGNTIYF
TGTGCCAGCAGCCGGGGCACGAACACTGGAAACACCATATATTTT
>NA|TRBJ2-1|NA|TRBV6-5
CATSFGPLNNEQFF
TGTGCCACCAGCTTCGGCCCTCTGAACAATGAGCAGTTCTTC
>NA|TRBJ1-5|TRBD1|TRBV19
CASSSQDRGGNQPQHF
TGTGCCAGTAGTAGCCAGGACAGGGGGGGCAATCAGCCCCAGCATTTT
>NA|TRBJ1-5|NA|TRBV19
CASGSNQPQHF
TGTGCCAGTGGGTCGAATCAGCCCCAGCATTTT
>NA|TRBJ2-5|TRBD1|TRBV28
CASSFRDRQETQYF
TGTGCCAGCAGTTTCCGGGACAGGCAAGAGACCCAGTACTTC
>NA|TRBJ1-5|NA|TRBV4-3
CASSQGRGPGGQPQHF
TGCGCCAGCAGCCAGGGGCGAGGGCCCGGGGGGCAGCCCCAGCATTTT
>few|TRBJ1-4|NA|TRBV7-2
CASSLLDREKLFF
TGTGCCAGCAGCTTATTAGACAGGGAAAAACTGTTTTTT
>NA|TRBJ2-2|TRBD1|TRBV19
CASSTTGGGGELFF
TGTGCCAGTAGTACTACAGGGGGCGGCGGGGAGCTGTTTTTT
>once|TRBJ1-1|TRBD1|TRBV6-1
CASKRQGATHEAFF
TGTGCCAGCAAAAGACAGGGGGCGACCCATGAAGCTTTCTTT
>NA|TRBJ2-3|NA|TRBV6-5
CASSQGTDTQYF
TGTGCCAGCAGCCAAGGGACAGATACGCAGTATTTT
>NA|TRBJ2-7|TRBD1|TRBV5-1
CASSRTNRGRGNEQYF
TGCGCCAGCAGCCGGACCAACAGGGGGCGCGGGAACGAGCAGTACTTC
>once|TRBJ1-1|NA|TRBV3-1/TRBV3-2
CASSQRFRQVNTEAFF
TGTGCCAGCAGCCAAAGGTTTAGACAGGTTAACACTGAAGCTTTCTTT
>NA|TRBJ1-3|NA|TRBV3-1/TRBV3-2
CASSQDHPAGDGNTIYF
TGTGCCAGCAGCCAAGACCACCCTGCTGGGGATGGAAACACCATATATTTT
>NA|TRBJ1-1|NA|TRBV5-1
CASSPGGSSLNTEAFF
TGCGCCAGCAGCCCCGGGGGGAGTTCCTTGAACACTGAAGCTTTCTTT
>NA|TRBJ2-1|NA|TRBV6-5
CASSEDPGSYNEQFF
TGTGCCAGCAGCGAGGACCCCGGCTCCTACAATGAGCAGTTCTTC
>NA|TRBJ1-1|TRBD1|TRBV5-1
CASSAQQGATEAFF
TGCGCCAGCAGCGCGCAACAGGGGGCAACTGAAGCTTTCTTT
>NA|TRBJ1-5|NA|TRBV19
CASSPGQKNQPQHF
TGTGCCAGTAGTCCAGGACAGAAGAATCAGCCCCAGCATTTT
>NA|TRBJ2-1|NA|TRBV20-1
CSATEGGIAGLLDEQFF
TGCAGTGCTACTGAGGGGGGCATAGCGGGTCTTTTGGATGAGCAGTTCTTC
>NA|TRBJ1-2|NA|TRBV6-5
CASSYSVRAGYGYTF
TGTGCCAGCAGTTACTCGGTCAGGGCGGGCTATGGCTACACCTTC
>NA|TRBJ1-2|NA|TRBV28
CAPGERDYGYTF
TGTGCCCCCGGGGAACGAGACTATGGCTACACCTTC
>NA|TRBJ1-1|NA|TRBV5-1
CASREGHPNTEAFF
TGCGCCAGCAGAGAGGGACACCCGAACACTGAAGCTTTCTTT
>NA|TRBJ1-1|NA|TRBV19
CASSIPLGKNTEAFF
TGTGCCAGTAGTATCCCTCTAGGGAAGAACACTGAAGCTTTCTTT
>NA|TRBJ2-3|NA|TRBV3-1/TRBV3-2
CASSPRRDTDTQYF
TGTGCCAGCAGCCCCCGCCGGGACACAGATACGCAGTATTTT
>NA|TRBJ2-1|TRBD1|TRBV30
CAWCQTGQGNYNEQFF
TGTGCCTGGTGCCAAACCGGACAGGGGAACTACAATGAGCAGTTCTTC
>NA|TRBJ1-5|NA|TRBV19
CASSTLVNQPQHF
TGTGCCAGTAGTACCCTTGTTAATCAGCCCCAGCATTTT
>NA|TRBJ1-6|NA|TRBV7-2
CASSFNVGSLHF
TGTGCCAGCAGCTTCAATGTGGGATCCCTCCACTTT
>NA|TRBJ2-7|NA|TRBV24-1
CATSDLNHEQYF
TGTGCCACCAGTGATTTGAACCACGAGCAGTACTTC